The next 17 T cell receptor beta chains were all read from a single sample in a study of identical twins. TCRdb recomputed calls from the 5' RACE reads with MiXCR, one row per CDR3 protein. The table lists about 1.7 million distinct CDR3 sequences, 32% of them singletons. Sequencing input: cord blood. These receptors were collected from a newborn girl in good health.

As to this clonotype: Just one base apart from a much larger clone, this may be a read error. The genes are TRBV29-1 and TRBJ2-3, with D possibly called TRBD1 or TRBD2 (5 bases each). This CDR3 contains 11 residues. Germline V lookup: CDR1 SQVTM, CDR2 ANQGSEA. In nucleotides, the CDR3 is TGCAGCGTTGAAAGGGGAGATATGCAGTATTTT. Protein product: CSVERGDMQYF.

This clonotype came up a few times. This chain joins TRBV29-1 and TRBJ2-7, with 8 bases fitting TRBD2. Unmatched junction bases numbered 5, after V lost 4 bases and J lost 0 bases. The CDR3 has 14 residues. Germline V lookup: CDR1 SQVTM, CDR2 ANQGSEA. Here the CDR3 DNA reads TGCAGCGTTGGAGCTAGCGGGCGCTCCTACGAGCAGTACTTC. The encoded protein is CSVGASGRSYEQYF.

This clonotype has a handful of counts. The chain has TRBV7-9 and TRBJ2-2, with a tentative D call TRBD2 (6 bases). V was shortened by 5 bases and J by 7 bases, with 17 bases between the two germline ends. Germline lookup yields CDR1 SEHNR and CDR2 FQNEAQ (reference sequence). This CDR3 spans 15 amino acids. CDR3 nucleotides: TGTGCCAGCAGCCCTCCTCGGGAGTTCGGCGGGGAGCTGTTTTTT. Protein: CASSPPREFGGELFF.

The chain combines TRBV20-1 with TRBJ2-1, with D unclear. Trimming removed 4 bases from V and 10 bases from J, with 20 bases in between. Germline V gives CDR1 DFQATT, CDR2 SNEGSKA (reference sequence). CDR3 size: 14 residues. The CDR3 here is CSATFGRRIIEQFF. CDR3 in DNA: TGCAGTGCTACATTCGGGCGCCGAATTATAGAGCAGTTCTTC.

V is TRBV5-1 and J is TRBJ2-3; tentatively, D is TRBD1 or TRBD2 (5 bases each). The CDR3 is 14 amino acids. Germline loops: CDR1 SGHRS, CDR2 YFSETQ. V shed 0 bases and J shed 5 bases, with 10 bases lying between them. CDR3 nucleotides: TGCGCCAGCAGCTTGGACGGGGCTAAAGATACGCAGTATTTT. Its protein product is CASSLDGAKDTQYF. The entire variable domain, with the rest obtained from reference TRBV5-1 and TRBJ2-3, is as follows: KAGVTQTPRYLIKTRGQQVTLSCSPISGHRSVSWYQQTPGQGLQFLFEYFSETQRNKGNFPGRFSGRQFSNSRSEMNVSTLELGDSALYLCASSLDGAKDTQYFGPGTRLTVL.

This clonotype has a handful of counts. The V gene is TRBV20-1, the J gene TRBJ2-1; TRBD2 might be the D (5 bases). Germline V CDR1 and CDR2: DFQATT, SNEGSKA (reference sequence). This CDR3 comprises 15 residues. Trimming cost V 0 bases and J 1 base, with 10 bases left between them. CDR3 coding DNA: TGCAGTGCTAGAGATTCAAGCGGTTCCTACAATGAGCAGTTCTTC. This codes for CSARDSSGSYNEQFF.

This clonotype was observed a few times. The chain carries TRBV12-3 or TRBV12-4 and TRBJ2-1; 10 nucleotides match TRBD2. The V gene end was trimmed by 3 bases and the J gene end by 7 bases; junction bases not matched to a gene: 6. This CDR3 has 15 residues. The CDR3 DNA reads TGTGCCAGCAGTTTTCTAGCGGGAGTTGGGAATGAGCAGTTCTTC. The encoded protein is CASSFLAGVGNEQFF.

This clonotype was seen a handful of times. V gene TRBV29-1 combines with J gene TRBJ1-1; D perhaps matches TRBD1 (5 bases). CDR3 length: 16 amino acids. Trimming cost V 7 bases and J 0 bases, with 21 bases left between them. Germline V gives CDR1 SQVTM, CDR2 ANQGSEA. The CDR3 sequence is CSAISAGRNMNTEAFF. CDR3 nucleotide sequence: TGCAGCGCGATAAGTGCAGGGAGAAACATGAACACTGAAGCTTTCTTT.

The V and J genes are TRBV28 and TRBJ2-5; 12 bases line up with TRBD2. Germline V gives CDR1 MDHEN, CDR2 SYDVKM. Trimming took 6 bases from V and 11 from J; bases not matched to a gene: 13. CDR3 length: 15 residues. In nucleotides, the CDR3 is TGTGCCAGCAGACGGACTAGCGGGAATCGCTACGGGCAGTACTTC. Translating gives CASRRTSGNRYGQYF.

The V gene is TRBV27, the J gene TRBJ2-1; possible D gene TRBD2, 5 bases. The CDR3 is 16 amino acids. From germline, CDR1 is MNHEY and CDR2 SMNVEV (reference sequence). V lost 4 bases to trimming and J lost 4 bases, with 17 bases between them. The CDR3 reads CASSYLRTRTYNEQFF. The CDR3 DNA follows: TGTGCCAGCAGTTACCTCCGGACTCGTACATACAATGAGCAGTTCTTC.

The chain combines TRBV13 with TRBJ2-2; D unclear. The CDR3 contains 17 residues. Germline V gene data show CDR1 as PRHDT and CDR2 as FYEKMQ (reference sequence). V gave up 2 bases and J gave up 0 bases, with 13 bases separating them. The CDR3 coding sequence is TGTGCCAGCAGCTTATTTCGGTGGCAGGCGAACACCGGGGAGCTGTTTTTT. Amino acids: CASSLFRWQANTGELFF. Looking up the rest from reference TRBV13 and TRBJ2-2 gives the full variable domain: AAGVIQSPRHLIKEKRETATLKCYPIPRHDTVYWYQQGPGQDPQFLISFYEKMQSDKGSIPDRFSAQQFSDYHSELNMSSLELGDSALYFCASSLFRWQANTGELFFGEGSRLTVL.

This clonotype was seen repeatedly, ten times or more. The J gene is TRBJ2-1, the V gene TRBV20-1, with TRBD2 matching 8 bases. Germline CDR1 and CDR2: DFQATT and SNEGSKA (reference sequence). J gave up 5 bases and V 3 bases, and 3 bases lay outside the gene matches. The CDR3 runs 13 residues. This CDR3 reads CSARELADNEQFF. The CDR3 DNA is TGCAGTGCTAGGGAACTAGCGGACAATGAGCAGTTCTTC.

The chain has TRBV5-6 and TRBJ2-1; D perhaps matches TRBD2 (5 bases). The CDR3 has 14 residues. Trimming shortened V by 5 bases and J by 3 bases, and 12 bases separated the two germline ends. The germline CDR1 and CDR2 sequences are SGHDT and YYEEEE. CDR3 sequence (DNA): TGTGCCAGCAGTTTAGCGTTGGGCTACAATGAGCAGTTCTTC. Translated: CASSLALGYNEQFF.

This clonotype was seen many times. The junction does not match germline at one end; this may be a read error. CDR3 coding DNA: TGCGCCAGCAGCCAACTAGCTCAAGAGACCCAGTACTTC. This codes for CASSQLAQETQYF. V gene TRBV3-1 combines with J gene TRBJ2-5; TRBD2 is a possible D gene (6 bases). The germline V gene encodes CDR1 LGHDT and CDR2 YNNKEL (reference sequence). The CDR3 covers 13 residues.

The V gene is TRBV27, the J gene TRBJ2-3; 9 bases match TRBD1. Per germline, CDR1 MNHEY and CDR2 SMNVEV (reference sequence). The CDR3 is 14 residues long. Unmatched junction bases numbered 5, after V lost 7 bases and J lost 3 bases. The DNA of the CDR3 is TGTGCCAGCATGGACAGGGGATGGACAGATACGCAGTATTTT. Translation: CASMDRGWTDTQYF.

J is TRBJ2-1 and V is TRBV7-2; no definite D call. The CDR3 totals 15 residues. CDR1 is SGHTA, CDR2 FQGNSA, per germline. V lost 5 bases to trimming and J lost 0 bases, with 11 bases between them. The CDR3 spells CASSAGVGSYNEQFF. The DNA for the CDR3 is TGTGCCAGCAGCGCCGGTGTGGGCTCCTACAATGAGCAGTTCTTC.

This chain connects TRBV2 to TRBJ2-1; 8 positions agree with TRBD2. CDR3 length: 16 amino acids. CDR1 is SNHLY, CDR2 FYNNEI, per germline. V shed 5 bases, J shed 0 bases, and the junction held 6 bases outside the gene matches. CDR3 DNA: TGTGCCAGCAGTACTAGCGGTCTAAGCTCCTACAATGAGCAGTTCTTC. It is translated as CASSTSGLSSYNEQFF.